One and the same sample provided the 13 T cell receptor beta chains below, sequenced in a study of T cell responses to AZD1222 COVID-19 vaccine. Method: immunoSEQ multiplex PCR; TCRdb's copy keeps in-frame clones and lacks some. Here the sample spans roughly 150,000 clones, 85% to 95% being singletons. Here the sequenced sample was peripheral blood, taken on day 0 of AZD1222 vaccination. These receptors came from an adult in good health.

The CDR3 spells CSVEKLGQFLLGNQPQHF. For the CDR3, the DNA is TGCAGCGTCGAAAAATTGGGACAGTTTCTTTTAGGCAATCAGCCCCAGCATTTT. This chain uses TRBV29-1 with TRBJ1-5; 7 nucleotides line up with TRBD1. Germline CDR1 and CDR2: SQVTM and ANQGSEA. V shed 6 bases, J shed 2 bases, and the junction held 19 bases outside the gene matches. CDR3 length equals 18 residues.

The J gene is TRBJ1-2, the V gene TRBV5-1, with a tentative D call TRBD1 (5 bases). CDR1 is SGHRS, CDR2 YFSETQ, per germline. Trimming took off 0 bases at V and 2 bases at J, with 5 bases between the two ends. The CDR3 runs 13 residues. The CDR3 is CASSLGQNYGYTF. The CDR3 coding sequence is TGCGCCAGCAGCTTGGGACAGAACTATGGCTACACCTTC.

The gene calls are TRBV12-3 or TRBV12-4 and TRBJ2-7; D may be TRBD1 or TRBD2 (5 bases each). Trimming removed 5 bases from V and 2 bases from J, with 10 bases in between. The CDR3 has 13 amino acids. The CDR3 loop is CASSGTATYEQYF. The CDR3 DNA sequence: TGTGCCAGCAGTGGGACGGCGACCTACGAGCAGTACTTC.

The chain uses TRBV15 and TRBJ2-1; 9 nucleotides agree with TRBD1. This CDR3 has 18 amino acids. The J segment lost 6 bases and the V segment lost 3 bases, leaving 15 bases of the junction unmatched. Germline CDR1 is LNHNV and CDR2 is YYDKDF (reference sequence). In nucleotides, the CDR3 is TGTGCCACCAGCAGCCCTCGGGACAGGGCGAGTCGAGGCAATGAGCAGTTCTTC. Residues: CATSSPRDRASRGNEQFF. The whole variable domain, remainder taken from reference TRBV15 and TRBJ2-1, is DAMVIQNPRYQVTQFGKPVTLSCSQTLNHNVMYWYQQKSSQAPKLLFHYYDKDFNNEADTPDNFQSRRPNTSFCFLDIRSPGLGDTAMYLCATSSPRDRASRGNEQFFGPGTRLTVL.

The CDR3 here is CASSSEGLAYGYTF. The CDR3 DNA reads as TGTGCCAGCAGCTCGGAGGGGCTTGCCTATGGCTACACCTTC. The rearrangement joins TRBV5-4 to TRBJ1-2, with D possibly matching TRBD1 (5 bases). V lost 3 bases, J lost 4 bases, and 13 bases lay in between. Germline CDR1 reads SGHNT; CDR2 reads YYREEE (reference sequence). This CDR3 has 14 amino acids.

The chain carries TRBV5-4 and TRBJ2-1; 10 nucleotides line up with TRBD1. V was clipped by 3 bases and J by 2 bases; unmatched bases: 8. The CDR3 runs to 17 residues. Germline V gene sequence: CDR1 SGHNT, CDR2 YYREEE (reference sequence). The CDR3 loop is CASSSNPGQGTYNEQFF. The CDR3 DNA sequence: TGTGCCAGCAGCTCCAATCCGGGACAGGGGACCTACAATGAGCAGTTCTTC. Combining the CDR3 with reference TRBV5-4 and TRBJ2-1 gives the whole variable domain ETGVTQSPTHLIKTRGQQVTLRCSSQSGHNTVSWYQQALGQGPQFIFQYYREEENGRGNFPPRFSGLQFPNYSSELNVNALELDDSALYLCASSSNPGQGTYNEQFFGPGTRLTVL.

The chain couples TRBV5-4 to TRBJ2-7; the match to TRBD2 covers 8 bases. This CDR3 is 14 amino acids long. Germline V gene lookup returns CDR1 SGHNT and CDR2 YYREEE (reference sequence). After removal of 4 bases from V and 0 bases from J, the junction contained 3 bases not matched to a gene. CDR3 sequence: CASSPGTSSYEQYF. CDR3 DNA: TGTGCCAGCAGCCCCGGGACTAGCTCCTACGAGCAGTACTTC.

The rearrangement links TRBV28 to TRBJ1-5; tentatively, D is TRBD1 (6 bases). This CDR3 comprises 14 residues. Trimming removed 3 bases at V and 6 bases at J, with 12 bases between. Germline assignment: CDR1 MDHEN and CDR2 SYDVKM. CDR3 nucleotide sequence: TGTGCCAGCAGTTTGGCAGGGGTAGGTCAGCCCCAGCATTTT. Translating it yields CASSLAGVGQPQHF.

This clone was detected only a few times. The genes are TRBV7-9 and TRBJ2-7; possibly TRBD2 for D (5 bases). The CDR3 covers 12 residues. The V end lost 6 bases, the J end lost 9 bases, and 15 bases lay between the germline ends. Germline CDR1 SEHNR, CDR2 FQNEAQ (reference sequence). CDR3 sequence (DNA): TGTGCCAGCAGTTTGGCGGAAACTAGGCAGTACTTC. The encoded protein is CASSLAETRQYF.

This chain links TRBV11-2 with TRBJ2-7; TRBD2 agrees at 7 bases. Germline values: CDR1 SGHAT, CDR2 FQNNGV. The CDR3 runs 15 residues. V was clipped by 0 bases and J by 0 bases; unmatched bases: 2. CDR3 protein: CASSLERTSSYEQYF. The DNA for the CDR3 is TGTGCCAGCAGCTTAGAGCGGACTAGCTCCTACGAGCAGTACTTC.

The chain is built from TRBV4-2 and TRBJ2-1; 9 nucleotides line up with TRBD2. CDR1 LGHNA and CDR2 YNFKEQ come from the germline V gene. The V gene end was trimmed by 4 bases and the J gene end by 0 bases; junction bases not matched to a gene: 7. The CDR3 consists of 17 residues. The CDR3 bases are TGTGCCAGCAGCCGGGGACTAGCCCTGAGCTCCTACAATGAGCAGTTCTTC. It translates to CASSRGLALSSYNEQFF.

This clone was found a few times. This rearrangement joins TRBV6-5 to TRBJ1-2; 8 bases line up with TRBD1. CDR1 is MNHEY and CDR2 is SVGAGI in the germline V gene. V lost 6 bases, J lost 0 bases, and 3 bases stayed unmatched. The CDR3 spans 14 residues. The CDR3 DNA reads TGTGCCAGCAGCGCGGGACAGGCTAACTATGGCTACACCTTC. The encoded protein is CASSAGQANYGYTF.

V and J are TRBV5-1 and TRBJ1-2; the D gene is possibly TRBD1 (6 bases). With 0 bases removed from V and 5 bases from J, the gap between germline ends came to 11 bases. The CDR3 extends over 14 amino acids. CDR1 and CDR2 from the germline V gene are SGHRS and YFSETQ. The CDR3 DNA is TGCGCCAGCAGCTTGGATCCAGGGGAGTATGGCTACACCTTC. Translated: CASSLDPGEYGYTF.